This T cell receptor (beta chain) was observed in a study of CD8 T cells in ankylosing spondylitis. Broader study findings: Characteristic of ankylosing spondylitis blood, it appeared, was a TCR beta motif comprising about eight highly homologous variants. Past studies reported some motif variants in reactive arthritis synovial fluid and blood.

To note about this clonotype: Its matching antigen is unknown.

One entry per CDR3 protein, called by TCRdb with MiXCR from the 5' RACE reads. Of around 770,000 distinct CDR3 sequences in the sample, 10% to 15% were seen once. This CDR3 is 13 amino acids long. Looked up from germline, CDR1 is MNHEY and CDR2 is SVGAGI. V was cut by 2 bases and J by 3 bases, with 7 bases left in between. Sequencing was carried out using blood, either unsorted or a sorted T cell fraction (not recorded which). The chain joins TRBV6-5 to TRBJ1-2; no reliable D call. The TCR originated in a male donor with ankylosing spondylitis. The DNA of the CDR3 is TGTGCCAGCAGTTACGCGATAGACTATGGCTACACCTTC. It translates to CASSYAIDYGYTF.